The TCR beta chain described here comes from a study of response to subunit inactivated influenza vaccine. Study results and caveats: Each seasonal influenza vaccination, the authors suggested, recruits few new T cells.

TCRdb passed the RT-PCR reads through MiXCR, listing each CDR3 protein once. The table has roughly 630,000 distinct CDR3 sequences, around 15% seen once. Regarding this clonotype: Its antigen is unknown.

Specimen: PBMCs from blood, collected around two weeks before vaccination. This clonotype was obtained from a man aged 45-65 years who received an inactivated influenza vaccine.

The CDR3 region is CASSEGMGGYQPQHF. CDR3 DNA: TGTGCCAGCAGTGAGGGAATGGGGGGGTATCAGCCCCAGCATTTT. The chain carries TRBV2 and TRBJ1-5; D is possibly TRBD1 (5 bases). This CDR3 has 15 residues. The V and J ends lost 3 bases and 5 bases respectively, with 14 bases between them. Germline V gene data show CDR1 as SNHLY and CDR2 as FYNNEI.